One sample yielded the 3 T cell receptor beta chains listed below, sequenced in a study of cytomegalovirus exposure and HLA in healthy donors. The repertoire was sequenced with immunoSEQ multiplex PCR; TCRdb's copy has only in-frame clones and lacks some. The profile shows some 150,000 clones, less than 90% of them singletons. Sequencing was done on a sample of PBMCs. Every receptor here comes from a woman between 18 and 30 years old in good health and CMV-seropositive.

CDR3 sequence reads: CASRGHHLGNQPQHF. In DNA, the CDR3 is TGTGCCAGCAGGGGACACCATTTGGGGAATCAGCCCCAGCATTTT. This rearrangement joins TRBV2 to TRBJ1-5; the D gene is possibly TRBD1 (6 bases). Germline CDR1 is SNHLY and CDR2 is FYNNEI. The CDR3 extends over 15 amino acids. V was pared by 6 bases and J by 4 bases, with 16 bases between.

The chain is built from TRBV30 and TRBJ1-5; 7 bases align to TRBD1. Germline V gives CDR1 GTSNPN, CDR2 SVGIG (reference sequence). V dropped 0 bases and J dropped 7; count of bases not matched to a gene: 6. The CDR3 is 14 residues long. The CDR3 spells CAWSVRQGRQPQHF. CDR3 bases: TGTGCCTGGAGTGTACGACAGGGCCGCCAGCCCCAGCATTTT.

J is TRBJ2-5 and V is TRBV5-4; 13 positions match TRBD2. V shed 2 bases and J 5 bases; nucleotides not matched to a gene: 3. The V gene's germline CDR1 is SGHNT and CDR2 YYREEE (reference sequence). This CDR3 region has 15 residues. Written as DNA, the CDR3 is TGTGCCAGCAGCTTTAGACTAGCGGGAGGTGAGACCCAGTACTTC. This sequence encodes CASSFRLAGGETQYF.